The clone carrying this T cell receptor beta chain was counted many times. What it binds is not known. This CDR3 is built from 14 residues. Germline V gene data show CDR1 as MNHEY and CDR2 as SVGAGI. Trimming left V 6 bases short and J 7 bases short, with 15 bases between. This sample was included in a study of T cell responses to AZD1222 COVID-19 vaccine. Study findings and constraints: Clonal diversity may have been underestimated in mostly white British donors. Researchers report vaccine-associated CD4 TCRs spanning spike, with dominance at 160-218 and 743-854. The peak T cell response came first, and repertoires were sampled only after it.

Method: immunoSEQ multiplex PCR; TCRdb's copy keeps in-frame clones and lacks some. The sample records 100,000 to 150,000 clones, 88% being singletons. The specimen comprised peripheral blood, sampled on day 0 of AZD1222 vaccination. The gene calls are TRBV6-5 and TRBJ1-4; possibly TRBD1 for D (6 bases). The receptor comes from an adult in good health. CDR3 coding DNA: TGTGCCAGCAGGAGGACAGCGGGAGGTGAAAAACTGTTTTTT. Amino acids: CASRRTAGGEKLFF.